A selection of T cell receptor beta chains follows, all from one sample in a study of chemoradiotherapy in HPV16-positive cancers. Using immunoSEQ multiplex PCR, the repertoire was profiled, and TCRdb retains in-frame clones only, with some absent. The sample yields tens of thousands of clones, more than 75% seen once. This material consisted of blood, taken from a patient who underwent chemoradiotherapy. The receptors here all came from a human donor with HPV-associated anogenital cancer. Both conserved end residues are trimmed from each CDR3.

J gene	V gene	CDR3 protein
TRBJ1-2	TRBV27	ASSPRALYGYT
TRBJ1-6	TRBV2	ASSEVIGQSYNSPLH
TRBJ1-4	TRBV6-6	ASSLTEGGEKLF
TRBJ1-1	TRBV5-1	ASSWSRDRVETEAF
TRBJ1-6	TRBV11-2	ASIRGGVSGNSPLH
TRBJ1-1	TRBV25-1	ASSEGLGTRGTEAF
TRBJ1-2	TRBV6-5	ASSYSAGYGYT
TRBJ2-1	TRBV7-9	ASSLNMGMAGGLGGQF
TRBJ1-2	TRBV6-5	ASSYSKIGGRYGYT
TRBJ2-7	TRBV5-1	ASSLDRSYEQY
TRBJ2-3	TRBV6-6	ASSRQQGAILDTQY
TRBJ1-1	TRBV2	ASSVRITEAF
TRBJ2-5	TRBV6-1	ASSARTLQETQY
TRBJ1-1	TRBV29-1	SVGWTENTEAF
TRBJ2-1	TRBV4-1	ASSPKIGTSGYNEQF
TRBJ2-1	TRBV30	AWGDRGSEQF
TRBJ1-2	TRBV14	ASSPAASGAYGYT
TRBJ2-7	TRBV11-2	ASSFSTGNYEQY
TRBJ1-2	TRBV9	ASSVTGLTGYT
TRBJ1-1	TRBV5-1	ASSLAVGDREAF
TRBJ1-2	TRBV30	AWATTNYGYT
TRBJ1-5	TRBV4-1	ASSQDGTASNQPQH
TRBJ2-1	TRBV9	ASSLQAGSSYNEQF
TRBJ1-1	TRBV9	ASSVQGANTEAF
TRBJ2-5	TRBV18	ASSRGKGQETQY
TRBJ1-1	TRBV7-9	ASSLGAQMNTEAF
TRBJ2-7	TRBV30	AWSATGGFYEQY
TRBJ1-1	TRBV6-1	ASRASRAPNTEAF
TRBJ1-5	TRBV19	ASTSNTGSDQPQH
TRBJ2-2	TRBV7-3	ASSLKLTGELF
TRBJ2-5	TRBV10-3	AISPGDQETQY
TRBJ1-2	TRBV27	ASSTRDRGYSGYT
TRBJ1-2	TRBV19	ASSIAPQAGGYGYT
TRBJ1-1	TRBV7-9	ASSFLGQSTEAF
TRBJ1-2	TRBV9	ASSVEGRLSVTRGRTYGYT